This TCR beta chain was sequenced for a study of T cells in Graves' hyperthyroidism and ophthalmopathy. Study-level information: At initial diagnosis, before any treatment had begun, peripheral blood was obtained. Overall study findings and caveats: Also found in blood were most expanded thyroid clonotypes above 0.001.

At least ten counts were recorded for this clonotype. Its matching antigen is unknown. Amplification yielded TCR beta CDR3 regions, with RNA transcripts as the source. Researchers ran a first-round RT-PCR on the TCR CDR3 using the HTBI primer set. One entry per CDR3 protein results from TCRdb running MiXCR on the multiplex PCR reads. Here the sample spans over 550,000 distinct CDR3 sequences, 15% to 20% being singletons. Newly diagnosed patients aged 18 to 65 had hyperthyroidism of under 2 months' duration. Uncontrolled infections, other autoimmune diseases, pregnancy or lactation led to exclusion of patients. CDR1 is LGHDT and CDR2 is YNNKEL in the germline V gene (reference sequence). V gave up 2 bases and J gave up 11 bases, with 15 bases separating them. The CDR3 consists of 13 residues.

Sequencing input: blood. This sequence joins TRBV3-1 and TRBJ1-1, with D possibly TRBD1 on 5 matching bases. The sequence derives from a woman in her late teens or twenties with Graves' hyperthyroidism. Here the CDR3 reads CASSQNHRGDAFF. CDR3 DNA: TGTGCCAGCAGCCAAAACCACCGGGGGGACGCTTTCTTT.